The entry below describes one T cell receptor beta chain. Its antigen is not identified. The sample belongs to a study of T cell repertoires in cytomegalovirus infection. TCRdb independently ran MiXCR on the reads; one entry per CDR3 protein. The sample lists 700,000 to 850,000 distinct CDR3 sequences, about 31% seen once, with 9.5% to 15% in the top ten. J gave up 6 bases and V 3 bases, and 10 bases lay outside the gene matches. CDR1 is MNHEY, CDR2 SMNVEV, per germline (reference sequence). The length of the CDR3 is 15 residues. Overall study results and limits: The ex vivo response showed dominance by HLA-C-restricted CMV-specific TCR beta clonotypes.

The sequence was collected from a human donor in good health (CMV status not recorded). Some clones in this sample may be carry-over from other donors' samples. The sequencing here drew on cultured CD8+ T cells from PBMCs, taken from culture after CMV antigen stimulation. The J gene is TRBJ2-7, the V gene TRBV27; 8 nucleotides line up with TRBD2. Here the CDR3 DNA reads TGTGCCAGCAGTTTGGGTAGGGGGGGACTAGGCGAGCAGTACGTC. Protein: CASSLGRGGLGEQYV.